This is a list of T cell receptor beta chains from one sample in a study of shared clonotypes between healthy human individuals. Produced via immunoSEQ multiplex PCR; TCRdb's table is partial and in-frame only. The data show about 960,000 clones, approximately 80% seen once. The sample taken for sequencing was memory CD4+ T cells sorted from blood. The receptors were gathered from a man aged 18 to 30 in good health. Both conserved end residues are part of each CDR3. D genes are given only for firm matches. Only some rows state a clone size, as once, few, many or a class for expanded clones.

clone_size	cdr3_length	j_call	v_call	d_call	cdr3_nt	cdr3_aa
-	16	TRBJ1-3	TRBV10-3	TRBD1	TGTGCCATCAGTGAGTCACAGGGGGCTAGTGGAAACACCATATATTTT	CAISESQGASGNTIYF
few	13	TRBJ1-6	TRBV7-2	TRBD1	TGTGCCAGCACCCCGACAGGGCGGTCACCCCTCCACTTT	CASTPTGRSPLHF
few	13	TRBJ2-2	TRBV18	-	TGTGCCAGCTCACCACCTAACACCGGGGAGCTGTTTTTT	CASSPPNTGELFF
-	14	TRBJ2-3	TRBV7-3	-	TGTGCCAGCAGTATAGGGGGTTCACAAGATACGCAGTATTTT	CASSIGGSQDTQYF
-	15	TRBJ1-4	TRBV5-1	-	TGCGCCAGCAGCTCTACAGGGCGACTTAATGAAAAACTGTTTTTT	CASSSTGRLNEKLFF
-	12	TRBJ2-7	TRBV11-1	-	TGTGCCAGCAGTCTGGGCTCCTACGAGCAGTACTTC	CASSLGSYEQYF
-	14	TRBJ1-1	TRBV7-2	-	TGTGCCAGCAGCCTGTCAGGGCTGAACACTGAAGCTTTCTTT	CASSLSGLNTEAFF
once	14	TRBJ2-1	TRBV4-3	-	TGCGCCAGCAGCCAAGCGGGAGTGGGTCATGAGCAGTTCTTC	CASSQAGVGHEQFF
-	14	TRBJ2-1	TRBV6-1	-	TGTGCCAGCAGAACAGGGAAGTCCTACAATGAGCAGTTCTTC	CASRTGKSYNEQFF
-	14	TRBJ1-1	TRBV28	TRBD1	TGTGCCAGCAGCCTCAACGGACAGGGGCGCGAAGCTTTCTTT	CASSLNGQGREAFF
-	13	TRBJ2-7	TRBV18	-	TGTGCCAGCTCACCTCCGACAGGCCGGGGCTGGTACTTC	CASSPPTGRGWYF
-	13	TRBJ2-2	TRBV30	-	TGTGCCTGGAGTGGTGCGGGGACCGGGGAGCTGTTTTTT	CAWSGAGTGELFF
-	16	TRBJ2-3	TRBV4-1	-	TGCGCCAGCAGCCAAGAGGAGGGCGCCGGCACAGATACGCAGTATTTT	CASSQEEGAGTDTQYF
-	16	TRBJ1-6	TRBV7-6	-	TGTGCCAGCAGCTTAAGGGCCGGGGGGAATAATTCACCCCTCCACTTT	CASSLRAGGNNSPLHF
-	17	TRBJ2-7	TRBV28	TRBD1	TGTGCCAGCAGTTTTCAGGGAGCCGGGACAGGGTCTTACGAGCAGTACTTC	CASSFQGAGTGSYEQYF
few	17	TRBJ2-3	TRBV12-1	-	TGTGCCAGCAGCTTTGTCTCTAGCGGGAGTAGCACAGATACGCAGTATTTT	CASSFVSSGSSTDTQYF
-	13	TRBJ2-7	TRBV11-2	-	TGTGCCAGCAGCTTCGGGAGACAGACCGAGCAGTACTTC	CASSFGRQTEQYF
-	14	TRBJ1-4	TRBV5-1	TRBD1	TGCGCCAGCAGCTTGGCAGGGGGGAATGAAAAACTGTTTTTT	CASSLAGGNEKLFF
-	14	TRBJ2-6	TRBV6-1	-	TGTGCCAGCAGGTCAGGGTCTGGGGCCAACGTCCTGACTTTC	CASRSGSGANVLTF
-	15	TRBJ2-2	TRBV2	-	-	CASILDRWGTGELFF
once	16	TRBJ1-1	TRBV7-2	-	TGTGCCAGCAGCTTGGGGGGAGGCCCCATGAACACTGAAGCTTTCTTT	CASSLGGGPMNTEAFF
-	15	TRBJ2-7	TRBV6-1	TRBD2	TGTGCCAGCAGTGAATGGGGGGGATCCAGCGCCGAGCAGTACTTC	CASSEWGGSSAEQYF
-	15	TRBJ1-4	TRBV30	-	TGTGCCTGGAGCAAGGGGGAAAAAGTGACCGAAAAACTGTTTTTT	CAWSKGEKVTEKLFF
-	13	TRBJ2-3	TRBV11-2	TRBD2	TGTGCCAGCAGCTTAGCCGTAGCGGGTACGCAGTATTTT	CASSLAVAGTQYF
once	14	TRBJ2-3	TRBV4-3	TRBD1	TGCGCCAGCAGCACAGGGGTAGGCACAGATACGCAGTATTTT	CASSTGVGTDTQYF
-	14	TRBJ1-5	TRBV6-4	TRBD1	TGTGCCAGCATTACAGGGGGCTCTCGTCAGCCCCAGCATTTT	CASITGGSRQPQHF
-	13	TRBJ1-1	TRBV9	TRBD1	TGTGCCAGCAGCCAGACAGGGTCCACTGAAGCTTTCTTT	CASSQTGSTEAFF
-	14	TRBJ1-2	TRBV5-1	-	TGCGCCAGCAGCTTGCCCTCGGACCTCTATGGCTACACCTTC	CASSLPSDLYGYTF
-	14	TRBJ2-1	TRBV15	-	TGTGCCACCAACGGCGACGGGTCCTACAATGAGCAGTTCTTC	CATNGDGSYNEQFF
-	14	TRBJ2-6	TRBV29-1	-	TGCAGCGTTGAATTGGTCTCTGGGGCCAACGTCCTGACTTTC	CSVELVSGANVLTF
-	12	TRBJ2-5	TRBV7-8	-	TGTGCCAGCAGCTTAGTGCGGGGGACCCAGTACTTC	CASSLVRGTQYF
few	14	TRBJ2-7	TRBV6-1	-	TGTGCCAGCAGTGAAGTCGGGGGCCCCTACGAGCAGTACTTC	CASSEVGGPYEQYF
-	13	TRBJ1-2	TRBV27	-	TGTGCCAGCAGTTTCTCGGACACCTATGGCTACACCTTC	CASSFSDTYGYTF
few	15	TRBJ2-2	TRBV5-1	TRBD1	TGCGCCAGCAGCTTGACAGGGGTGGACACCGGGGAGCTGTTTTTT	CASSLTGVDTGELFF
-	15	TRBJ2-1	TRBV5-4	-	TGTGCCAGCAGCTTGGCCACGAGCTCCTACAATGAGCAGTTCTTC	CASSLATSSYNEQFF
-	14	TRBJ2-6	TRBV27	-	TGTGCCAGCAGTTCTACTCCTGGGGCCAACGTCCTGACTTTC	CASSSTPGANVLTF
-	14	TRBJ1-2	TRBV5-8	-	TGTGCCAGCAGCACCACAGGCTTCCCGGGTGGCTACACCTTC	CASSTTGFPGGYTF
-	16	TRBJ1-5	TRBV19	-	TGTGCCAGTAGTATATACAACAAGGATGCTATTCAGCCCCAGCATTTT	CASSIYNKDAIQPQHF
-	15	TRBJ2-2	TRBV6-5	-	TGTGCCAGCAGAGCCCAGGGGGGGGTACACGGGGAGCTGTTTTTT	CASRAQGGVHGELFF
-	14	TRBJ1-6	TRBV2	TRBD1	TGTGCCAGCAGTGATGGGACAGGGTGGTCACCCCTCCACTTT	CASSDGTGWSPLHF
-	16	TRBJ2-3	TRBV7-2	-	TGTGCCAGCAGCCCTCTGAGGCGGGGCTTCGGAGATACGCAGTATTTT	CASSPLRRGFGDTQYF